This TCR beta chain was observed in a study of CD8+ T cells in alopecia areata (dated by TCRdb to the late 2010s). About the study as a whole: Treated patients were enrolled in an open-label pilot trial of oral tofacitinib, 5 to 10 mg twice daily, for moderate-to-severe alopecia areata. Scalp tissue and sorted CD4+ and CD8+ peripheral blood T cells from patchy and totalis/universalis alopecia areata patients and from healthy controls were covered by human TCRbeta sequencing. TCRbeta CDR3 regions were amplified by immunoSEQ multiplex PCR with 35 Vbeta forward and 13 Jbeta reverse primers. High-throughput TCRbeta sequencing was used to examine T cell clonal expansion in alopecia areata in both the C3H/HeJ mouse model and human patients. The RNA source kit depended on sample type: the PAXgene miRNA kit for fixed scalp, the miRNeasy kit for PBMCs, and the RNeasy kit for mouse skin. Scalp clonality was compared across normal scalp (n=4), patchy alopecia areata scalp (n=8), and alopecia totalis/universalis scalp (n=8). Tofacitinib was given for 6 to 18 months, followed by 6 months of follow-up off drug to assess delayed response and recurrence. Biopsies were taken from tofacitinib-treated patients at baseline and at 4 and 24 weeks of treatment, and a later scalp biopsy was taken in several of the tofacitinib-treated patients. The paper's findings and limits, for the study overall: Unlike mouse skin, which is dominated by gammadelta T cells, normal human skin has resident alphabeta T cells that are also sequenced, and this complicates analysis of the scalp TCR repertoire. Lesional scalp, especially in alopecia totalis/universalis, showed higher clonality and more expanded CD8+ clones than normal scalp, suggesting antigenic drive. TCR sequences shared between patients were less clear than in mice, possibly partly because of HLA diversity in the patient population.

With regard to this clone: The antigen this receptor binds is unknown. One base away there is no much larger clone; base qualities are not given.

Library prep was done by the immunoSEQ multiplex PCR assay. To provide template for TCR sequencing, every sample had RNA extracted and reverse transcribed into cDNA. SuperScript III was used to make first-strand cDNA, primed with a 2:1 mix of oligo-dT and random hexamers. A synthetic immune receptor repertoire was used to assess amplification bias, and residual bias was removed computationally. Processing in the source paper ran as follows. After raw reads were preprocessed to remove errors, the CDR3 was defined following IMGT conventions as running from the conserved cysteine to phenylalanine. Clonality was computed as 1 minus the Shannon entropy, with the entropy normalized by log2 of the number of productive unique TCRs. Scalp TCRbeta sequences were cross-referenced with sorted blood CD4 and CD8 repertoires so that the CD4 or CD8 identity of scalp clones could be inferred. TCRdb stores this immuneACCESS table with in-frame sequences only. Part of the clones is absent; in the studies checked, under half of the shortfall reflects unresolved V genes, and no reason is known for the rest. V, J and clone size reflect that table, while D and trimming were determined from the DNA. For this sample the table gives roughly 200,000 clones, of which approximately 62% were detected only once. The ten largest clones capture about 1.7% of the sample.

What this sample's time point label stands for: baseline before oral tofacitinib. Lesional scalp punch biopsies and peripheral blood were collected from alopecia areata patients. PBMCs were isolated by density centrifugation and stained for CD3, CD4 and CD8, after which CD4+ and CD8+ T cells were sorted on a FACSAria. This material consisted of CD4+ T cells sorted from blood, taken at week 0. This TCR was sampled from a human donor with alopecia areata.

CDR3 region: CASSQGKGGGYGYTF. DNA sequence: TGCGCCAGCAGCCAAGGAAAGGGCGGTGGGTATGGCTACACCTTC. The chain is assembled from TRBV4-3 and TRBJ1-2, with the D gene too uncertain to name. V loses 1 base, J loses 5 bases, and the germline ends lie 14 bases apart. The CDR3 numbers 15 residues from cysteine through phenylalanine. This entry keeps only the CDR3 DNA: 45 bases, framed from base 1. Looking up the germline V gene yields CDR1 LGHNA and CDR2 YSLEER.